A selection of T cell receptor beta chains follows, all from one sample in a study of T cell responses to AZD1222 COVID-19 vaccine. Only in-frame clones appear in the TCRdb table, and some are missing; sequencing was by immunoSEQ multiplex PCR. The table has about 110,000 clones, around 88% seen once. The starting material was peripheral blood, obtained 28 days after the second AZD1222 dose. These receptors came from an adult who received the AZD1222 COVID-19 vaccine. Both conserved end residues are trimmed from each CDR3.

V: TRBV24-1; CDR3: ATSVGGGTDTQY
V: TRBV5-1; CDR3: ASSEGWANTGELF
V: TRBV6-2/TRBV6-3; CDR3: ASSWGTGRHQPQH
V: TRBV5-1; CDR3: ASSLLDEQY
V: TRBV6-5; CDR3: ASSRGSYGYT
V: TRBV4-1; CDR3: ASSQLATETQY
V: TRBV6-6; CDR3: ASSPPQGTGGGNEQF
V: TRBV28; CDR3: ASSRGAVVYGYT
V: TRBV12-3/TRBV12-4; CDR3: ASSRDYLLMQY
V: TRBV28; CDR3: ASSPTGGYGYT
V: TRBV20-1; CDR3: SASGQAPIY
V: TRBV27; CDR3: ATTGQGSHEQY
V: TRBV5-6; CDR3: ASSLVLGGSQETQY
V: TRBV9; CDR3: ASSVSGNTIY
V: TRBV19; CDR3: ASSTSWDQPQH
V: TRBV5-6; CDR3: ASSTGTVPHYGYT
V: TRBV10-3; CDR3: AISPGSNQPQH
V: TRBV28; CDR3: ASSPSQGWWHGYT
V: TRBV23-1; CDR3: ARIRGLNTEAF
V: TRBV5-8; CDR3: ASSFSRGTEAF
V: TRBV28; CDR3: ASNPRGASSPEQY
V: TRBV11-2; CDR3: ASSLGSHPSYEQY
V: TRBV7-9; CDR3: ATSPASGGDTDTQY
V: TRBV4-1; CDR3: ASSQFNPTGSNGYT
V: TRBV2; CDR3: ASRYRDGSNQPQH
V: TRBV15; CDR3: ATSRTGGTSYGYT
V: TRBV6-1; CDR3: ASSDWGGNEQF
V: TRBV3-1/TRBV3-2; CDR3: ASSPRDRGNTIY
V: TRBV19; CDR3: ASSQQGAGQPQH
V: TRBV28; CDR3: ASSSPRTGGTTNEKLF
V: TRBV2; CDR3: ASRIEGGEKLF
V: TRBV20-1; CDR3: SASPSGGSSYNEQF
V: TRBV19; CDR3: ASRTPGQDLSYGYT
V: TRBV5-4; CDR3: ASSFGGGRGAYEQY
V: TRBV5-1; CDR3: ASSLDPNQETQY
V: TRBV11-2; CDR3: ASSLGSGSPLH
V: TRBV18; CDR3: ASSPDATNGYT
V: TRBV7-2; CDR3: ASTRGGTENTEAF
V: TRBV11-3; CDR3: ASSPTPHSTGELF
V: TRBV12-5; CDR3: ASGLGQTPADTQY
V: TRBV3-1/TRBV3-2; CDR3: ASSQRPATGALGYT
V: TRBV6-4; CDR3: ASSPGQGGSPLH
V: TRBV29-1; CDR3: SVAPGSGANVLT
V: TRBV18; CDR3: ASSPNRGAYEQY
V: TRBV5-1; CDR3: ASSGTSMSSGNTIY
V: TRBV9; CDR3: ASSTVGGEKLF
V: TRBV2; CDR3: ASSLERNQPQH
V: TRBV19; CDR3: ASSIKGRGNQPQH
V: TRBV3-1/TRBV3-2; CDR3: ASSLSGAKNIQY
V: TRBV7-9; CDR3: ASSTSGTSYNEQF
V: TRBV7-8; CDR3: ASSPTPWGRRDQETQY
V: TRBV9; CDR3: ASSVSGQGYMNTEAF
V: TRBV12-3/TRBV12-4; CDR3: ASLRDTTDTQY
V: TRBV12-3/TRBV12-4; CDR3: AGVAGPGGTQY